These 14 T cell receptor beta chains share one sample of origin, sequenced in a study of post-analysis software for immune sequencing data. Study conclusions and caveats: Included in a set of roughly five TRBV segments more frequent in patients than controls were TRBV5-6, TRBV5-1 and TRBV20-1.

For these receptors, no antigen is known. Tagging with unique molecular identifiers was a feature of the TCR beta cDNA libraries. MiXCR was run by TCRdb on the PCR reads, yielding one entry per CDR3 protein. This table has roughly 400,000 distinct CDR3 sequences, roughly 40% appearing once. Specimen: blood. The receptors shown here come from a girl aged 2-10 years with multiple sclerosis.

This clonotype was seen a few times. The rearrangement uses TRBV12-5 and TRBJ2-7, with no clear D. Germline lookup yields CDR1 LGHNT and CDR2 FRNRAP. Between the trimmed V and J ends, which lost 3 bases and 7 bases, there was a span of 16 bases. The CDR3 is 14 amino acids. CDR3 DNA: TGTGCTAGTGGTTTCGCTTTAAGTCTCGTGGAGCAGTACTTC. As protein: CASGFALSLVEQYF.

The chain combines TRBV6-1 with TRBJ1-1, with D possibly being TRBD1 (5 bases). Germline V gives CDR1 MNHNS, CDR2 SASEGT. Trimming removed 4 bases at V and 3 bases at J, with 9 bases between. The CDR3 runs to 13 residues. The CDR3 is CASSGGVHTEAFF. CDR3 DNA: TGTGCCAGCAGTGGGGGGGTGCACACTGAAGCTTTCTTT.

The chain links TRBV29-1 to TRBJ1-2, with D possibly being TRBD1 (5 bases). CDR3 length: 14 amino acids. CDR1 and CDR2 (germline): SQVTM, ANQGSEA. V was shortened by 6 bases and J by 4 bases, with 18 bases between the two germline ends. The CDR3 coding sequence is TGCAGCGTCGCCGGGACCCCAGGAGGCTATGGCTACACCTTC. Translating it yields CSVAGTPGGYGYTF.

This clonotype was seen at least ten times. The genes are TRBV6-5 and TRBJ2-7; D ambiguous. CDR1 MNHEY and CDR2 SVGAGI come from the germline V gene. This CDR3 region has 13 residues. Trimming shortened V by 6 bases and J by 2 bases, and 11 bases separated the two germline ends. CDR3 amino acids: CASSLGVPYEQYF. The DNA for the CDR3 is TGTGCCAGCAGCCTTGGGGTACCCTACGAGCAGTACTTC.

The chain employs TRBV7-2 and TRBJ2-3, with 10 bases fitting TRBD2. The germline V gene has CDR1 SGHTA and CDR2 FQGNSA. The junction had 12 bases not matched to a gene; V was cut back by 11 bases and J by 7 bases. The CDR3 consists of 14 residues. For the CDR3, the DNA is TGTGCCTCGACGGTGGCTAGCGGGAGAAATACGCAGTATTTT. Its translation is CASTVASGRNTQYF.

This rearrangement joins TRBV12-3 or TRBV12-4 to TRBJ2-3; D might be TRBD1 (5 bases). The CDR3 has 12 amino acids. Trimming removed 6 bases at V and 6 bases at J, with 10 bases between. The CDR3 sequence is CASSPGIDTQYF. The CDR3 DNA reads TGTGCCAGCAGCCCAGGGATCGATACGCAGTATTTT.

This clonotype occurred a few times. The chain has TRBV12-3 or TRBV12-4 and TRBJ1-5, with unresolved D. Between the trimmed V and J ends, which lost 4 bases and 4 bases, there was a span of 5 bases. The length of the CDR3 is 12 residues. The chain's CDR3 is CASSWGNQPQHF. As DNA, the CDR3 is TGTGCCAGCAGTTGGGGTAATCAGCCCCAGCATTTT.

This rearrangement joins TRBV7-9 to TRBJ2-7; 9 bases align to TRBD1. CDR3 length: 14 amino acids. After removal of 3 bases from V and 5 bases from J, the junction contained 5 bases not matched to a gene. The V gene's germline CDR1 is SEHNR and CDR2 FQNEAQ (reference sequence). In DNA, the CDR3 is TGTGCCAGCAGCTTTTGGACAGGGGAGGACGAGCAGTACTTC. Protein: CASSFWTGEDEQYF.

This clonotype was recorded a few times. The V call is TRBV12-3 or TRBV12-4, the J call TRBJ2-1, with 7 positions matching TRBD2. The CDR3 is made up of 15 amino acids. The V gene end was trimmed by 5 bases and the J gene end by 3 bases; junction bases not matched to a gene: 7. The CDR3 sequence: CASSASSGLYNEQFF. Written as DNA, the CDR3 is TGTGCCAGCAGTGCGTCTAGCGGCCTCTACAATGAGCAGTTCTTC.

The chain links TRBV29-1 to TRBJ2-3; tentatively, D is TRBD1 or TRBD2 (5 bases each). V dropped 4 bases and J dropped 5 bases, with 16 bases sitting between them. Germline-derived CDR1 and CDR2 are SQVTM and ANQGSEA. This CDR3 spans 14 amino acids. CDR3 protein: CSVAVVQGRDTQYF. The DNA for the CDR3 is TGCAGCGTTGCCGTGGTGCAGGGACGAGATACGCAGTATTTT.

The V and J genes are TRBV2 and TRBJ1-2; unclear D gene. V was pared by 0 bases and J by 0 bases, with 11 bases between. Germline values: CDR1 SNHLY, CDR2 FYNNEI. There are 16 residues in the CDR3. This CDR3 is CASSEAYRSSNYGYTF. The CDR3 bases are TGTGCCAGCAGTGAAGCGTACAGATCCTCTAACTATGGCTACACCTTC.

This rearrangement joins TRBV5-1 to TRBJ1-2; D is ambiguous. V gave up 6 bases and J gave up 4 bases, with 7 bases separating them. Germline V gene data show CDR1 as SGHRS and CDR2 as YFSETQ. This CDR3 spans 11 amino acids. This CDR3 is CASTRGYGYTF. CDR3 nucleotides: TGCGCCAGCACTCGCGGCTATGGCTACACCTTC.

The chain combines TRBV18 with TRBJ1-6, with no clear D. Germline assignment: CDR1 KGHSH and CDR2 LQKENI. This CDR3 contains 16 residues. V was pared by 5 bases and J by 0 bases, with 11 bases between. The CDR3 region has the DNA TGTGCCAGCTCATCGACCCTCAGCTCCTATAATTCACCCCTCCACTTT. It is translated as CASSSTLSSYNSPLHF.

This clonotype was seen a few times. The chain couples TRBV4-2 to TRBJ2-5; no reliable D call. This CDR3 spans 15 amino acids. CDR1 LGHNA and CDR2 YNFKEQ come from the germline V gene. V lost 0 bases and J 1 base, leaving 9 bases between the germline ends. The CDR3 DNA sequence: TGTGCCAGCAGCCAAGACACAGACCCCCAAGAGACCCAGTACTTC. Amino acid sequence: CASSQDTDPQETQYF.